Listed below are T cell receptor beta chains from one sample, sequenced in a study of blood T cell repertoires in COVID-19. Some clones are missing from TCRdb's copy, which holds only in-frame ones; the method was immunoSEQ multiplex PCR. The sample includes about 310,000 clones, around 91% of them seen just once. The material sequenced was PBMCs or T cells enriched from blood (not recorded which). These receptors all stem from a woman in her thirties or forties who had recovered from COVID-19. Both conserved end residues are part of each CDR3. A D gene is named only where the DNA matches it firmly. Expanded clones are given a class, and other clones once, few, many or no size at all.

clone_size	v_call	d_call	j_call	cdr3_nt	cdr3_aa
NA	TRBV11-3	NA	TRBJ2-5	TGTGCCAGCAGCCCCCATCGGGGTTCGGCAGGCGGAGAGACCCAGTACTTC	CASSPHRGSAGGETQYF
NA	TRBV2	NA	TRBJ1-1	TGTGCCAGCAGTGGGTGGAGGGGCTACATGAACACTGAAGCTTTCTTT	CASSGWRGYMNTEAFF
NA	TRBV15	TRBD1	TRBJ1-3	TGTGCCACCAGCAGAGCCCACGACAGGGCTCCTGGAAACACCATATATTTT	CATSRAHDRAPGNTIYF
NA	TRBV4-3	NA	TRBJ2-3	TGCGCCAGCAGCCAAGGTAGTCTAGATACGCAGTATTTT	CASSQGSLDTQYF
NA	TRBV7-2	TRBD1	TRBJ1-6	TGTGCCAGCAGCTCCCGAAGTACAGGGGGCGCGGCCTATAATTCACCCCTCCACTTT	CASSSRSTGGAAYNSPLHF
few	TRBV9	TRBD2	TRBJ2-1	TGTGCCAGCAGCGGTAGCGGGAGTGGGAATGAGCAGTTCTTC	CASSGSGSGNEQFF
many	TRBV4-2	NA	TRBJ2-7	TGTGCCAGCAGCCAAAACAGGAACGAGCAGTACTTC	CASSQNRNEQYF
NA	TRBV29-1	NA	TRBJ2-7	TGCAGCGTTGGGGCTCGGGGGGCATCCTACGAGCAGTACTTC	CSVGARGASYEQYF
NA	TRBV9	TRBD2	TRBJ2-5	TGTGCCAGCAGTGGACTAGCGGGTCAAGAGACCCAGTACTTC	CASSGLAGQETQYF
once	TRBV28	TRBD1	TRBJ2-7	TGTGCCAGCAGCCCCACCGGGACAGAGTACTTC	CASSPTGTEYF
NA	TRBV30	NA	TRBJ1-4	TGTGCCATAGGGGACATGCCTATTGCAACTAATGAAAAACTGTTTTTT	CAIGDMPIATNEKLFF
NA	TRBV24-1	TRBD1	TRBJ1-2	TGTGCCACCAGTGATGGGACAGAAGTCTATGGCTACACCTTC	CATSDGTEVYGYTF
NA	TRBV12-3/TRBV12-4	NA	TRBJ1-1	TGTGCCAGCAGCCGGGGTGGGCGAGCTTTCTTT	CASSRGGRAFF
NA	TRBV18	TRBD1	TRBJ1-2	TGTGCCAGCTCACCAACAGGGGACGGCTACACCTTC	CASSPTGDGYTF
NA	TRBV7-3	NA	TRBJ1-1	TGTGCCAGCAGCTTAAGTCCGGGGAACACTGAAGCTTTCTTT	CASSLSPGNTEAFF
NA	TRBV3-1/TRBV3-2	NA	TRBJ2-5	TGTGCCAGCAGCCAAGATGACATTTTACAAGAGACCCAGTACTTC	CASSQDDILQETQYF
NA	TRBV7-2	TRBD1	TRBJ1-5	TGTGCCAGCAGCTTAGTTGGTACAGGGGGCTCTCAGCCCCAGCATTTT	CASSLVGTGGSQPQHF
NA	TRBV19	NA	TRBJ1-4	TGTGCCAGTAGTATTACTGGGGGGGGGAGTGAAAAACTGTTTTTT	CASSITGGGSEKLFF
NA	TRBV11-3	TRBD2	TRBJ2-7	TGTGCCAGCAGCTTAGGTTCTAGCGGGAGTGGGCAGCAGTACTTC	CASSLGSSGSGQQYF
NA	TRBV19	TRBD2	TRBJ2-2	TGTGCCAGTAGTATAACTAGCGGGAACACCGGGGAGCTGTTTTTT	CASSITSGNTGELFF
NA	TRBV20-1	NA	TRBJ1-1	TGCAGTGCTCCTAACGAGGTTGAAGCTTTCTTT	CSAPNEVEAFF
NA	TRBV29-1	TRBD2	TRBJ2-1	TGCAGCGTTGAAGCTGCCACGGGACTAGCGGGAGAGCATGAGCAGTTCTTC	CSVEAATGLAGEHEQFF
NA	TRBV5-1	NA	TRBJ1-1	TGCGCCAGCAGCTTAAGAGGTACTGAAGCTTTCTTT	CASSLRGTEAFF
NA	TRBV7-2	TRBD2	TRBJ2-3	TGTGCCAGCAGCACGGACGGCCTAGCGGGCACAGATACGCAGTATTTT	CASSTDGLAGTDTQYF
NA	TRBV6-2/TRBV6-3	TRBD2	TRBJ2-2	TGTGCCAGCAGCGTAGCGGGCCGTACCGGGGAGCTGTTTTTT	CASSVAGRTGELFF
NA	TRBV18	TRBD1	TRBJ2-7	TGTGCCAGCTCACCCCGACTCCCCGCAGGGGGCATTGACGAGCAGTACTTC	CASSPRLPAGGIDEQYF
NA	TRBV23-1	TRBD1	TRBJ2-7	TGCGCCAGCAGTCAATCCAGGACAGGGGGAGAGCAGTACTTC	CASSQSRTGGEQYF
NA	TRBV9	TRBD1	TRBJ1-2	TGTGCCAGCAGCCCCCGAAGGACAGGGGCTAACTATGGCTACACCTTC	CASSPRRTGANYGYTF
few	TRBV30	NA	TRBJ2-7	TGTGCCTGGAACTTGGACAGAAGCTCCTACGAGCAGTACTTC	CAWNLDRSSYEQYF
NA	TRBV2	TRBD1	TRBJ2-1	TGTGCCAGCAGCCCCGACAGGGTTCTTATCAATGAGCAGTTCTTC	CASSPDRVLINEQFF
NA	TRBV28	TRBD1	TRBJ1-4	TGTGCCAGCAGACGGGACAGTGAAAAACTGTTTTTT	CASRRDSEKLFF
NA	TRBV10-3	TRBD1	TRBJ1-1	TGTGCCATCAGTGAGTTACGAAAGACAGGGGATACTGAAGCTTTCTTT	CAISELRKTGDTEAFF
NA	TRBV7-9	NA	TRBJ2-5	TGTGCCAGCGGGAGGCTCGAGACCCAGTACTTC	CASGRLETQYF
NA	TRBV15	TRBD1	TRBJ1-5	TGTGCCACCAGCACCGGAGAGGGACAGGGCAATCAGCCCCAGCATTTT	CATSTGEGQGNQPQHF
NA	TRBV4-3	NA	TRBJ1-1	TGCGCCAGCAGCCAAGATAGGACAGATCGCGGAGGAGCTTTCTTT	CASSQDRTDRGGAFF
NA	TRBV11-2	NA	TRBJ1-4	TGTGCCAGCAGCCCCACTAACGGCCCGGACATGTTTTTT	CASSPTNGPDMFF
few	TRBV28	NA	TRBJ1-1	TGTGCCAGCAGATCTAAATTCGGACGGGGGGCCAGGACTGAAGCTTTCTTT	CASRSKFGRGARTEAFF
NA	TRBV5-1	TRBD2	TRBJ2-1	TGCGCCAGCAGTATTAGCGGGGACTCCGGAATCTTC	CASSISGDSGIF
once	TRBV11-2	NA	TRBJ1-1	TGTGCCAGCAGCCTCGGGAGGACTGAAGCTTTCTTT	CASSLGRTEAFF
NA	TRBV19	NA	TRBJ2-5	TGTGCCAGCTCGAATATTACAGGGTTCCAAGAGACCCAGTACTTC	CASSNITGFQETQYF
NA	TRBV5-4	NA	TRBJ2-3	TGTGCCAGCAGCTTGGCCGGCGGGGAGGCCCTTGATACGCAGTATTTT	CASSLAGGEALDTQYF
NA	TRBV7-2	TRBD2	TRBJ2-1	TGTGCCAGCAGTTTAGCGGGGCTTCATTTAAATGAGCAGTTCTTC	CASSLAGLHLNEQFF
NA	TRBV24-1	NA	TRBJ2-7	TGTGCCACCAGTGATTGGAGGGGCGAGCAGTACTTC	CATSDWRGEQYF
NA	TRBV18	NA	TRBJ2-2	TGTGCCAGCTCAGAGGACAGATGGGAGAACGGGGAGCTGTTTTTT	CASSEDRWENGELFF
NA	TRBV7-3	NA	TRBJ1-4	TGTGCCAGCAGCTTCCGACGAGGTTCCGAACTGTTTTTT	CASSFRRGSELFF
NA	TRBV9	NA	TRBJ2-3	TGTGCCAGCAGCGTAGCCAGGGTGGGGACAGATACGCAGTATTTT	CASSVARVGTDTQYF
NA	TRBV7-2	NA	TRBJ2-1	TGTGCCAGCAGCTTAGTACAGGGCGGTTTCGGTGAGCAGTTCTTC	CASSLVQGGFGEQFF
once	TRBV27	TRBD1	TRBJ1-2	TGTGCCAGCAGTCCGTCCGGGACAGGGGGAGGTGGCTACACCTTC	CASSPSGTGGGGYTF
few	TRBV5-1	TRBD1	TRBJ2-7	TGCGCCAGCAGCTTGGGACAGGGGGTCCACGAGCAGTACTTC	CASSLGQGVHEQYF
once	TRBV24-1	NA	TRBJ1-5	TGTGCCACCAGTGATTTTTCGGATCAGCCCCAGCATTTT	CATSDFSDQPQHF
NA	TRBV3-1/TRBV3-2	NA	TRBJ2-1	TGTGCCAGCAGCCAAGGGGCTTTCTCCTACAATGAGCAGTTCTTC	CASSQGAFSYNEQFF
few	TRBV19	TRBD1	TRBJ2-2	TGTGCCAGTCGACTAACAGGGGGAAACGGGGAGCTGTTTTTT	CASRLTGGNGELFF
NA	TRBV5-6	TRBD2	TRBJ2-1	TGTGCCAGCAGCTTGGTGGGACTAGCGGGAGTTCTAGCGTACAATGAGCAGTTCTTC	CASSLVGLAGVLAYNEQFF